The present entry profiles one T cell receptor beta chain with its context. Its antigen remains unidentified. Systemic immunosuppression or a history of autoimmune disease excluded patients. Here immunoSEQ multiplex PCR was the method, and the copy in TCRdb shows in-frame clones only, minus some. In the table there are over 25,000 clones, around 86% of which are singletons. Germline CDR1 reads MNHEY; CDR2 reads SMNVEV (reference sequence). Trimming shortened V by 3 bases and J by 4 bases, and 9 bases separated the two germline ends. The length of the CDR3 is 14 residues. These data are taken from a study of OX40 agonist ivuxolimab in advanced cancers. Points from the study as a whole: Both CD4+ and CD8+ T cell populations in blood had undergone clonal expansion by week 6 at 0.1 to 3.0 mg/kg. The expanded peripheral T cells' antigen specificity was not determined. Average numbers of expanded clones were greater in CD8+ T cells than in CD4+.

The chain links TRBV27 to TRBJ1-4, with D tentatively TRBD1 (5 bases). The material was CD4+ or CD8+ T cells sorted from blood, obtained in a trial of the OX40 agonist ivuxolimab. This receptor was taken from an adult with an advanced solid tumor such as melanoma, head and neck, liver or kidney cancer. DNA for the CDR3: TGTGCCAGCAGTTTCCAAGGGGATAATGAAAAACTGTTTTTT. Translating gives CASSFQGDNEKLFF.